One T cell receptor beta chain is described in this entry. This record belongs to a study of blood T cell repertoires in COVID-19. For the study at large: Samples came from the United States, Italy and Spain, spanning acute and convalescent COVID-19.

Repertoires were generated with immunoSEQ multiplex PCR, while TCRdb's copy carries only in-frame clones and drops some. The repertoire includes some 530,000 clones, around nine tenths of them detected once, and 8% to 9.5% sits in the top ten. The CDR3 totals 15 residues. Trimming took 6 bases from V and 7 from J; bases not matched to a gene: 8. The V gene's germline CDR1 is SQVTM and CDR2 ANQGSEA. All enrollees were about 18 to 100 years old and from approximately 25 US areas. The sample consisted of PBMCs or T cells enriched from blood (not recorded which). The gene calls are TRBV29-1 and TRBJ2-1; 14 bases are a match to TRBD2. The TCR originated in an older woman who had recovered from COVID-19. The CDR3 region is CSVVRGTSGGNEQFF. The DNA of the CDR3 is TGCAGCGTGGTCAGGGGGACTAGCGGGGGAAATGAGCAGTTCTTC.